These 18 T cell receptor beta chains came from one sample sequenced in a study of breast tumors, draining lymph nodes, adjacent tissues. Axillary draining lymph nodes of breast cancer patients supplied the node samples. TCRdb independently ran MiXCR on the multiplex PCR reads; one entry per CDR3 protein. The sample contains about 220,000 distinct CDR3 sequences, around 35% of which appear only once. The sample consisted of axillary lymph node tissue. These receptors originate from a female donor with breast cancer. Some clones in this sample may be carry-over from other donors' samples.

With respect to this clonotype: Since a much larger clone is just one base distant, this may be a read error. The chain uses TRBV20-1 and TRBJ2-7; D is ambiguous. The germline CDR1 and CDR2 sequences are DFQATT and SNEGSKA (reference sequence). The CDR3 runs to 13 residues. The CDR3 DNA follows: TGCAGTGCTAGAGATGTCAGATACTACGCGCAGTACTTC. Encoded protein: CSARDVRYYAQYF.

As to this clonotype: This may stem from a read error, because a much larger clone lies one nucleotide away. This chain links TRBV6-6 with TRBJ2-3, with D perhaps assigned TRBD1 or TRBD2 (6 bases each). Germline V gives CDR1 MNHNY, CDR2 SVGAGI (reference sequence). CDR3 length: 18 amino acids. Trimming removed 5 bases from V and 4 bases from J, with 25 bases in between. CDR3 protein: CASSQMRAGGGRADTQYF. The CDR3 nucleotides are TGTGCCAGCAGTCAGATGAGAGCGGGTGGGGGGCGGGCAGATACGCAGTATTTT.

This clonotype was counted many times. The chain couples TRBV7-9 to TRBJ1-6; 8 positions agree with TRBD1. CDR1 is SEHNR and CDR2 is FQNEAQ in the germline V gene (reference sequence). The CDR3 covers 16 residues. V was clipped by 5 bases and J by 4 bases; unmatched bases: 7. The CDR3 loop reads CASSPGQGLYNSPLHF. DNA of the CDR3: TGTGCCAGCAGCCCTGGACAGGGTTTATATAATTCACCCCTCCACTTT.

The rearrangement uses TRBV20-1 and TRBJ1-5, with D tentatively TRBD1 (6 bases). The CDR3 totals 15 residues. Looked up from germline, CDR1 is DFQATT and CDR2 is SNEGSKA (reference sequence). V gave up 4 bases and J gave up 6 bases, with 19 bases separating them. Here the CDR3 reads CSAITPQGPSQPQHF. As DNA, the CDR3 is TGCAGTGCTATAACGCCACAGGGTCCCTCTCAGCCCCAGCATTTT.

This clonotype was seen repeatedly, ten times or more. The J gene is TRBJ1-2, the V gene TRBV12-3 or TRBV12-4, with 7 positions matching TRBD1. The V and J ends lost 0 bases and 7 bases, in that order; junction bases with no gene match: 8. The CDR3 runs to 15 residues. This CDR3 is CASSLALGTAGGYTF. CDR3 DNA sequence: TGTGCCAGCAGTTTAGCCCTCGGGACAGCGGGTGGCTACACCTTC.

This clonotype occurred many times. As DNA, the CDR3 is TGTGCCAGCAGCTTTGTGAGGGATACGCAGTATTTT. This translates into CASSFVRDTQYF. The chain combines TRBV7-9 with TRBJ2-3; D uncertain. Germline CDR1 and CDR2: SEHNR and FQNEAQ (reference sequence). V gave up 3 bases and J gave up 6 bases, with 7 bases separating them. The CDR3 is 12 amino acids.

This clonotype was recorded at least ten times. The V gene is TRBV7-9, the J gene TRBJ2-7, with D hard to call. This CDR3 comprises 12 residues. Germline V gene sequence: CDR1 SEHNR, CDR2 FQNEAQ (reference sequence). With 1 base removed from V and 5 bases from J, the gap between germline ends came to 6 bases. The CDR3: CASSLEIHEQYF. DNA for the CDR3: TGTGCCAGCAGCTTAGAAATACACGAGCAGTACTTC.

The chain has TRBV27 and TRBJ2-7; D is possibly TRBD2 (6 bases). This CDR3 contains 14 residues. The germline CDR1 and CDR2 sequences are MNHEY and SMNVEV (reference sequence). Trimming stripped 6 bases from V and 3 bases from J, with 15 bases between. CDR3 protein: CASSYLGTYYEQYF. For the CDR3, the DNA is TGTGCCAGCAGCTACCTCGGGACTTACTACGAGCAGTACTTC.

This clonotype was recorded many times. This sequence joins TRBV18 and TRBJ2-5, with a weak D call TRBD2 (6 bases). The CDR3 is made up of 15 amino acids. V was pared by 2 bases and J by 1 base, with 11 bases between. CDR1 KGHSH and CDR2 LQKENI come from the germline V gene. The DNA for the CDR3 is TGTGCCAGCTCACCAACACTAGCTATCCAAGAGACCCAGTACTTC. The encoded protein is CASSPTLAIQETQYF.

This clonotype was found many times. The chain combines TRBV19 with TRBJ1-2, with a weak D call TRBD1 (6 bases). Deletions cut 6 bases from V and 5 bases from J, with 13 bases between. Germline loops: CDR1 LNHDA, CDR2 SQIVND (reference sequence). CDR3 length: 13 amino acids. CDR3 DNA sequence: TGTGCCAGTAGCCACAGGGAGGGGTATGGCTACACCTTC. Residues: CASSHREGYGYTF.

V is TRBV15 and J is TRBJ2-2, with D possibly being TRBD2 (6 bases). Deletions cut 3 bases from V and 0 bases from J, with 14 bases between. The CDR3 runs to 17 residues. CDR1 is LNHNV and CDR2 is YYDKDF in the germline V gene (reference sequence). This CDR3 is CATSSGRSGTNTGELFF. The DNA of the CDR3 is TGTGCCACCAGCAGTGGCCGTAGCGGTACGAACACCGGGGAGCTGTTTTTT.

This chain connects TRBV9 to TRBJ2-1; 7 positions agree with TRBD2. CDR1 SGDLS and CDR2 YYNGEE come from the germline V gene. The CDR3 contains 17 residues. V shed 3 bases, J shed 6 bases, and the junction held 15 bases outside the gene matches. The CDR3 sequence: CASSDPGVAGARNEQFF. In nucleotides, the CDR3 is TGTGCCAGCAGCGACCCTGGGGTAGCGGGCGCCCGCAATGAGCAGTTCTTC.

This clonotype appeared many times. The chain links TRBV5-6 to TRBJ2-2; D not resolved. The germline gives CDR1 SGHDT, CDR2 YYEEEE. Between the trimmed V and J ends, which lost 5 bases and 5 bases, there was a span of 7 bases. The CDR3 has 12 residues. The CDR3 reads CASRQLTGELFF. In DNA, the CDR3 is TGTGCCAGCAGGCAGCTGACCGGGGAGCTGTTTTTT.

This clonotype came up many times. A read error is possible here, since a much larger clone lies one base away. J is TRBJ2-5 and V is TRBV7-9; the D is unclear. The germline gives CDR1 SEHNR, CDR2 FQNEAQ (reference sequence). This CDR3 comprises 15 residues. The CDR3, as DNA: TGTGCCAGCAGCTTGGCAAACTACCTCGAGGAGACCCAGCACTTC. Amino acids: CASSLANYLEETQHF.

Many counts were recorded for this clonotype. The V and J genes are TRBV20-1 and TRBJ2-1; D might be TRBD1 or TRBD2, each matching 5 bases. The CDR3 sequence is 14 residues long. V lost 6 bases and J 4 bases, leaving 16 bases between the germline ends. Germline V gene data show CDR1 as DFQATT and CDR2 as SNEGSKA (reference sequence). CDR3 residues: CSARGSLLYNEQFF. The CDR3 coding sequence is TGCAGTGCGAGGGGCAGCCTCCTTTACAATGAGCAGTTCTTC.

This clonotype was detected many times. The J gene is TRBJ2-7, the V gene TRBV19; the D is unclear. This CDR3 region has 15 residues. CDR1 is LNHDA, CDR2 SQIVND, per germline (reference sequence). V lost 1 base and J 2 bases, leaving 12 bases between the germline ends. The CDR3 DNA follows: TGTGCCAGTAGTATAGTGTTCACGATCACCTACGAGCAGTACTTC. This sequence encodes CASSIVFTITYEQYF.

V and J are TRBV2 and TRBJ2-3, with 8 bases fitting TRBD2. V dropped 4 bases and J dropped 5; count of bases not matched to a gene: 8. Per the germline V gene, CDR1 is SNHLY and CDR2 is FYNNEI. CDR3 length: 15 amino acids. Here the CDR3 DNA reads TGTGCCAGCAGTGCTAGACCGGGAGGGCAAGATACGCAGTATTTT. Translating it yields CASSARPGGQDTQYF.

The genes are TRBV15 and TRBJ2-2, with D unresolved. The CDR3 contains 18 residues. V lost 3 bases and J 0 bases, leaving 17 bases between the germline ends. Germline assignment: CDR1 LNHNV and CDR2 YYDKDF (reference sequence). Written as DNA, the CDR3 is TGTGCCACCAGCAGCTTTCTAGGACGGATGACGAACACCGGGGAGCTGTTTTTT. Amino acid sequence: CATSSFLGRMTNTGELFF. Drawing the rest from reference TRBV15 and TRBJ2-2, the complete variable domain is DAMVIQNPRYQVTQFGKPVTLSCSQTLNHNVMYWYQQKSSQAPKLLFHYYDKDFNNEADTPDNFQSRRPNTSFCFLDIRSPGLGDTAMYLCATSSFLGRMTNTGELFFGEGSRLTVL.